The clone carrying this TCR beta chain has ten or more counts. Germline V CDR1 and CDR2: SGHVS, FQNEAQ. With 5 bases clipped from V and 5 bases from J, the junction kept 12 bases outside the gene matches. This CDR3 comprises 16 residues. The entry originates in a study of regulatory T cells in long-lasting Graves disease. Construction of TCR beta libraries relied on iRepertoire HTBI primers and on Arm-PCR targeting CDR3 regions. TCRdb reprocessed the multiplex PCR reads via MiXCR and lists one record per CDR3 protein. In the table there are about 430,000 distinct CDR3 sequences, about 15% of which are singletons. Time point reported: newly diagnosed GD, antithyroid drugs for less than 3 months. Extracted RNA from PBMCs served as the source of the TCR library. These data are also associated with another study on T cells in Graves' hyperthyroidism and ophthalmopathy.

The source material was peripheral blood mononuclear cells (PBMCs), sampled at new diagnosis, from a patient treated with antithyroid drugs. The rearrangement uses TRBV7-8 and TRBJ2-3; 8 bases line up with TRBD2. This sequence originates from a woman aged 40 to 49 with Graves disease. In nucleotides, the CDR3 is TGTGCCAGCAGCGCGACGACTAGCGAATGGGGAGATACGCAGTATTTT. Protein product: CASSATTSEWGDTQYF.